What follows are 12 T cell receptor beta chains derived from one specimen sequenced in a study of T-cell reconstitution after alpha-beta-depleted transplantation in children. Unique molecular identifiers featured in how the TCRbeta library was prepared. A single record per CDR3 protein comes from TCRdb applying MiXCR to the PCR reads. The table lists about 980,000 distinct CDR3 sequences, less than 30% of them singletons, with roughly 28% in the top ten. The source material was PBMCs, mostly from graft donor cells, sampled 360 days after TCRalphabeta/CD19-depleted stem cell transplant. The origin of the receptors is a boy younger than two who had a stem cell transplant for SCID, so the T cells may come from the graft donor.

This clonotype was recorded many times. The junction does not match germline at one end; this may be a read error. This chain uses TRBV24-1 with TRBJ2-1; 8 bases fit TRBD2. The CDR3 totals 13 residues. The germline V gene encodes CDR1 KGHDR and CDR2 SFDVKD. The DNA for the CDR3 is TGTGACACCGTTAACGGGGGGGCCCATGAGCAGTTCTTC. Translated, it gives CDTVNGGAHEQFF.

The rearrangement joins TRBV29-1 to TRBJ1-2; D is perhaps TRBD1 (5 bases). The length of the CDR3 is 15 residues. CDR1 is SQVTM and CDR2 is ANQGSEA in the germline V gene. Trimming removed 0 bases from V and 4 bases from J, with 15 bases in between. In DNA, the CDR3 is TGCAGCGTTGAAGATCCGGGGGTGTCGAGCTATGGCTACACCTTC. It encodes CSVEDPGVSSYGYTF.

This clonotype has only a few counts. This chain joins TRBV28 and TRBJ1-1, with D hard to call. From germline, CDR1 is MDHEN and CDR2 SYDVKM. Trimming cost V 5 bases and J 4 bases, with 14 bases left between them. The CDR3 runs to 14 residues. The CDR3 spells CASSGRSPGTEAFF. CDR3 in DNA: TGTGCCAGCAGTGGGCGCAGTCCGGGCACTGAAGCTTTCTTT.

The rearrangement joins TRBV20-1 to TRBJ2-1; 9 bases line up with TRBD2. J gave up 8 bases and V 6 bases, and 11 bases lay outside the gene matches. The length of the CDR3 is 14 residues. Germline V lookup: CDR1 DFQATT, CDR2 SNEGSKA (reference sequence). The CDR3 spells CSAERGASGDEQFF. The CDR3 DNA is TGCAGTGCAGAGCGGGGGGCCTCCGGGGATGAGCAGTTCTTC.

The rearrangement links TRBV12-3 or TRBV12-4 to TRBJ2-2; TRBD2 matches 13 bases. The CDR3 is 17 residues long. The trim removed 6 bases at V and 4 bases at J, leaving 8 bases unmatched. The CDR3 sequence: CASSQGLAGIPTGELFF. Here the CDR3 DNA reads TGTGCCAGCAGCCAGGGACTAGCGGGGATTCCCACCGGGGAGCTGTTTTTT.

The chain is built from TRBV29-1 and TRBJ2-3; TRBD1 aligns across 7 bases. V lost 5 bases and J lost 6; bases outside the gene matches: 8. Germline assignment: CDR1 SQVTM and CDR2 ANQGSEA. This CDR3 comprises 13 residues. Written as DNA, the CDR3 is TGCAGCGTTCCGACAGGGATGGTGGATACGCAGTATTTT. Translation gives CSVPTGMVDTQYF.

The chain couples TRBV4-1 to TRBJ2-1; 8 nucleotides align to TRBD2. Losses at the gene ends were 4 bases for V and 7 bases for J; bases not matched to a gene: 6. The germline V gene encodes CDR1 MGHRA and CDR2 YSYEKL. The CDR3 runs to 14 residues. The CDR3 DNA is TGCGCCAGCAGCCCCCGGGGGGGCCTAAATGAGCAGTTCTTC. This translates into CASSPRGGLNEQFF.

This chain links TRBV7-6 with TRBJ2-3; the match to TRBD2 covers 9 bases. V trimming: 6 bases; J trimming: 3 bases; junction bases outside the gene matches: 10. CDR1 is SGHVS, CDR2 FNYEAQ, per germline. The CDR3 is 16 residues long. CDR3 nucleotides: TGTGCCAGCAGTTTATTACCGGGACTAGCAACAGATACGCAGTATTTT. It yields the protein CASSLLPGLATDTQYF.

The rearrangement uses TRBV20-1 and TRBJ1-5, with TRBD1 matching over 7 bases. Germline V gives CDR1 DFQATT, CDR2 SNEGSKA (reference sequence). CDR3 length: 17 amino acids. Losses at the gene ends were 5 bases for V and 2 bases for J; bases not matched to a gene: 15. The CDR3 coding sequence is TGCAGTGCTCTTGGACAGGAGGAGGTTTGGGGCAATCAGCCCCAGCATTTT. It is translated as CSALGQEEVWGNQPQHF.

The chain employs TRBV29-1 and TRBJ2-1, with D tentatively TRBD1 (6 bases). Germline loops: CDR1 SQVTM, CDR2 ANQGSEA. V dropped 6 bases and J dropped 10 bases, with 28 bases sitting between them. This CDR3 contains 16 residues. The CDR3 nucleotides read TGCAGCGTCGCCCCGCGGACAGAGGGATTAAGGTTGGAGCAGTTCTTC. It specifies CSVAPRTEGLRLEQFF.

Written as DNA, the CDR3 is TGTGCCAGCAGCCCCCCGGGACACCTATCCTACGAGCAGTACTTC. As protein: CASSPPGHLSYEQYF. This sequence joins TRBV7-3 and TRBJ2-7, with D tentatively TRBD1 (6 bases). V lost 5 bases and J lost 1, with 15 bases in between. The CDR3 totals 15 residues. The germline V gene has CDR1 SGHTA and CDR2 FQGTGA.

J is TRBJ2-2 and V is TRBV20-1, with a weak D call TRBD2 (5 bases). CDR1 is DFQATT and CDR2 is SNEGSKA in the germline V gene (reference sequence). The CDR3 is 13 amino acids. V gave up 5 bases and J gave up 4 bases, with 11 bases separating them. The CDR3 sequence is CSAGGLTTGELFF. CDR3 coding DNA: TGCAGTGCTGGCGGGTTAACCACCGGGGAGCTGTTTTTT.